Listed below are T cell receptor beta chains from one sample, sequenced in a study of blood T cell repertoires in COVID-19. Clones were read by immunoSEQ multiplex PCR, and TCRdb kept only the in-frame ones, dropping some. The sample lists 100,000 to 120,000 clones; about 90% were seen once. The sequenced material came from peripheral blood. Receptors originate from a human donor in a cohort sampled during active COVID-19. CDR3s leave out the opening cysteine and the closing phenylalanine or tryptophan.

cdr3_aa j_call v_call
ASRPTGDREKLF TRBJ1-4 TRBV7-9
ASSRDRDQPQH TRBJ1-5 TRBV6-4
ASSYPTLPGQGVKLNEQY TRBJ2-7 TRBV6-2/TRBV6-3
ASSVAASGYNEQF TRBJ2-1 TRBV9
ASSERGGDFREQY TRBJ2-7 TRBV2
ASSQLTPTGYGYT TRBJ1-2 TRBV4-2
AGLWGGFGGELF TRBJ2-2 TRBV21-1
ASSGTGAVNNEQF TRBJ2-1 TRBV9
AKYRRGRAADTQY TRBJ2-3 TRBV21-1
ASSLGDMGQF TRBJ2-1 TRBV7-2
ASSPRTGVSGELF TRBJ2-2 TRBV9
ASEGLWNTGELF TRBJ2-2 TRBV6-5
ASSFRSGQGATEAF TRBJ1-1 TRBV19
ASSEFGQGANYGYT TRBJ1-2 TRBV25-1
ASSQVGLAAEQF TRBJ2-1 TRBV4-2
ASTLKSGTGGGYT TRBJ1-2 TRBV27
ASSLSNAGPLGDTQY TRBJ2-3 TRBV5-1
ASSLGGASGSYNEQF TRBJ2-1 TRBV28
ASSLEEGVTYEQY TRBJ2-7 TRBV7-2
ASSKVSLAGHLSYEQY TRBJ2-7 TRBV21-1
SARELDEQF TRBJ2-1 TRBV20-1
ASRGAGGGLDTQY TRBJ2-3 TRBV2
ASRQGLYNSPLH TRBJ1-6 TRBV11-2
SVEGGYGYT TRBJ1-2 TRBV29-1
ASSQDTGRPEQF TRBJ2-1 TRBV4-3
ASSAGTSGYTDTQY TRBJ2-3 TRBV6-4
ASSQAIVRVTSTDTQY TRBJ2-3 TRBV4-1
ASSPPQGLAGSYNEQF TRBJ2-1 TRBV11-2
ASSKTSGSLADTQY TRBJ2-3 TRBV13
ASSDWTGLEAF TRBJ1-1 TRBV6-6
ASSDSAGDKGTQY TRBJ2-3 TRBV6-4
ASSRTEGAGETQY TRBJ2-5 TRBV7-9
ASSQTGRELF TRBJ2-2 TRBV4-2
ASSQLAGGPHEQY TRBJ2-7 TRBV2
AWTGSSPYRYNEQF TRBJ2-1 TRBV30
ASSQDYGLAREQY TRBJ2-7 TRBV4-3
ATRGPTGVNTEAF TRBJ1-1 TRBV7-8
ATTGTSEGVSTDTQY TRBJ2-3 TRBV10-3
SVVLDRGQNEQY TRBJ2-7 TRBV29-1
ASSPVGQGIGPQH TRBJ1-5 TRBV7-9
ASSLGQFYNSPLH TRBJ1-6 TRBV5-4
ASMGQGIGETQY TRBJ2-5 TRBV2
ATSDSGSLNEQF TRBJ2-1 TRBV24-1
ASSLLADLYNEQF TRBJ2-1 TRBV3-1/TRBV3-2
ASSQAPSGSYNEQF TRBJ2-1 TRBV4-1
ASRDTRNTEAF TRBJ1-1 TRBV2
ASSLGPGDYGYT TRBJ1-2 TRBV11-3
ASSQADRGYYGYT TRBJ1-2 TRBV4-1
ATSRDWARANTEAF TRBJ1-1 TRBV15
ASSIDRGLNTEAF TRBJ1-1 TRBV19
ASSVHQLETQY TRBJ2-5 TRBV9
ATSRVFVSTEAF TRBJ1-1 TRBV15
AIRGQGVSGNTIY TRBJ1-3 TRBV10-3
AWRGGAPTLF TRBJ2-1 TRBV30
ASSRTVNTEAF TRBJ1-1 TRBV5-4
ATSPGGAYEQY TRBJ2-7 TRBV28
ASSDLQGGTEAF TRBJ1-1 TRBV3-1/TRBV3-2
AWTRDRVAYEQY TRBJ2-7 TRBV30
ASSPTGRGPGELF TRBJ2-2 TRBV4-1
ASLGLRGQYEQY TRBJ2-7 TRBV2